This T cell receptor (beta chain) was obtained from a study of response to subunit inactivated influenza vaccine. There are 14 residues in the CDR3. With V trimmed by 6 bases and J by 2 bases, 8 bases remained unmatched. In germline, CDR1 is DFQATT, CDR2 SNEGSKA (reference sequence). Points from the study as a whole: It was suggested by the authors that few new T cells are recruited by each seasonal influenza vaccination.

MiXCR, run by TCRdb on the RT-PCR reads, gives a single entry per CDR3 protein. This sample carries about 650,000 distinct CDR3 sequences, approximately 14% of them seen once, and the ten largest clones take about 9.9%. This clonotype was picked up a small number of times. Its antigen is undetermined. This material consisted of PBMCs from blood, taken approximately 13 days after vaccination. This receptor was identified in a man aged 45-65 years who received an inactivated influenza vaccine. The chain couples TRBV20-1 to TRBJ2-7, with 9 nucleotides matching TRBD2. CDR3 nucleotides: TGCAGTGCCCAACGGGCTAGCGGGACCTACGAGCAGTACTTC. This codes for CSAQRASGTYEQYF.